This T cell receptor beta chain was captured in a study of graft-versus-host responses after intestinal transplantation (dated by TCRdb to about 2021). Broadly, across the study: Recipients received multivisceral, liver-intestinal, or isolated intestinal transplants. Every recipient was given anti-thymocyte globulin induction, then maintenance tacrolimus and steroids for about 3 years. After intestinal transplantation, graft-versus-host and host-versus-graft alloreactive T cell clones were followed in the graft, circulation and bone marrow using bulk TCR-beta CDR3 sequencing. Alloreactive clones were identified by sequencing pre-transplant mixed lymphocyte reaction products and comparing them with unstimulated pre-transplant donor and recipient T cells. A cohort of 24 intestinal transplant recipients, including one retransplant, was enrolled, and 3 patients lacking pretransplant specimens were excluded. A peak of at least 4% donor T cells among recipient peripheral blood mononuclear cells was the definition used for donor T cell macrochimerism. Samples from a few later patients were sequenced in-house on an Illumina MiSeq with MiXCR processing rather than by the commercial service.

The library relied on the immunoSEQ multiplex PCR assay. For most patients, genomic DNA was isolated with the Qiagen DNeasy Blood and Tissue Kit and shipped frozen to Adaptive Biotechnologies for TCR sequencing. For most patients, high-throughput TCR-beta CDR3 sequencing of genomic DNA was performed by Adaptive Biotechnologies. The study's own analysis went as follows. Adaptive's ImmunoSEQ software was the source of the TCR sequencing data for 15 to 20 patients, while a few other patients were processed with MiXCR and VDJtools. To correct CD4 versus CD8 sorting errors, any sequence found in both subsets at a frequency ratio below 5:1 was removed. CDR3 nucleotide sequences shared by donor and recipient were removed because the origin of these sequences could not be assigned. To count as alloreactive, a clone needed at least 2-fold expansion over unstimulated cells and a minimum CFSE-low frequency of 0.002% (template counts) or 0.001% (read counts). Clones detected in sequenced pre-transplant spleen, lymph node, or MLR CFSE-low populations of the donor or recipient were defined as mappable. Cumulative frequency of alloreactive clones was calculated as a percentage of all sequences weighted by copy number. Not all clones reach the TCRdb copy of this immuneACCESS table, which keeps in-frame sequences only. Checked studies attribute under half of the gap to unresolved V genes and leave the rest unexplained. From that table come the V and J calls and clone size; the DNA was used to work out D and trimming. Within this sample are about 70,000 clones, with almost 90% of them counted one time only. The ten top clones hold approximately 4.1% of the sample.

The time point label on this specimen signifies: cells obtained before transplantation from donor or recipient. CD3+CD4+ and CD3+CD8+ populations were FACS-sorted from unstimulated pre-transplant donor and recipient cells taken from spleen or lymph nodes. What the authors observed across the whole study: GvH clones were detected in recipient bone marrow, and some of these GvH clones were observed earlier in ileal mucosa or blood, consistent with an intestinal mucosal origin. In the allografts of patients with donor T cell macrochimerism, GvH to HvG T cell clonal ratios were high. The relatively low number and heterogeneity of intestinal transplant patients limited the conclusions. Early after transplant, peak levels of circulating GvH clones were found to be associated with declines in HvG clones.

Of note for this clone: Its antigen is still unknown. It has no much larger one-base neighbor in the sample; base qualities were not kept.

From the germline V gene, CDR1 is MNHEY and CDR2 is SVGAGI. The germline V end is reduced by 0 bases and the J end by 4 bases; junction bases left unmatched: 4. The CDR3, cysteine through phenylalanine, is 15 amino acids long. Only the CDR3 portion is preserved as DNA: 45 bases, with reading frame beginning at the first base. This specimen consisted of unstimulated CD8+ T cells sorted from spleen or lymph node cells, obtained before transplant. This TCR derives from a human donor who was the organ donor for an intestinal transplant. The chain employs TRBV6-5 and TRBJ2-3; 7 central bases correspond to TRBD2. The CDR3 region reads CASSYSERGADTQYF. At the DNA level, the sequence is TGTGCCAGCAGTTACTCCGAACGGGGGGCAGATACGCAGTATTTT.